This T cell receptor beta chain is drawn from a study of Graves' ophthalmopathy and Graves' hyperthyroidism. Findings and caveats of the study: Blood also carried most expanded thyroid clonotypes exceeding 0.001 frequency.

With respect to this clonotype: The antigen is unknown.

Trimming stripped 4 bases from V and 6 bases from J, with 16 bases between. This CDR3 region has 14 residues. CDR1 is MGHRA and CDR2 is YSYEKL in the germline V gene. Amplification targeted the TCR beta CDR3 regions, with RNA transcripts as the source material. The library came from an HTBI-primed first-round RT-PCR and a second-round multiplex PCR. One entry per CDR3 protein results from TCRdb running MiXCR on the multiplex PCR reads. The sample lists roughly 1.1 million distinct CDR3 sequences; about 38% were seen once. This rearrangement joins TRBV4-1 to TRBJ2-7; possibly TRBD2 for D (5 bases). Specimen: peripheral blood or thyroid tissue (not recorded which). This clonotype was obtained from an adult man with Graves' hyperthyroidism. The CDR3 DNA sequence: TGCGCCAGCAGCCGACTGATCTTAGAGGGCGAGCAGTACTTC. Translation: CASSRLILEGEQYF.